The present TCR beta chain was sequenced within a study of T cells in Graves' hyperthyroidism and ophthalmopathy. The study, taken as a whole, reports: Also found in blood were most expanded thyroid clonotypes above 0.001.

Stable Graves' hyperthyroidism denoted no ophthalmopathy progression over 18 months. Patients were excluded because of uncontrolled infection, other autoimmune disease, pregnancy or lactation. Researchers amplified the TCR beta CDR3 regions from RNA transcripts. First-round RT-PCR targeting the TCR CDR3 was performed with the HTBI primer set. Each CDR3 protein is one row after TCRdb ran MiXCR on the multiplex PCR reads. The repertoire holds around 420,000 distinct CDR3 sequences, with less than 20% as singletons. CDR3 size: 15 residues. V lost 3 bases and J lost 8; bases outside the gene matches: 6. The germline CDR1 and CDR2 sequences are SGHAT and FQNNGV. This clonotype occurred a few times. Its antigen is unidentified.

Sequenced material: blood. This clonotype was sampled from a woman aged 18-30 years with Graves' hyperthyroidism. The chain uses TRBV11-2 and TRBJ2-3, with 12 nucleotides matching TRBD2. The CDR3 coding sequence is TGTGCCAGCAGCTTTACTAGCGGGGGGCCAGGTACGCAGTATTTT. This encodes CASSFTSGGPGTQYF.